These 13 T cell receptor beta chains share one sample of origin, sequenced in a study of T cell repertoires in cytomegalovirus infection. TCRdb reprocessed the reads via MiXCR and lists one record per CDR3 protein. The sample carries around 530,000 distinct CDR3 sequences, around 27% recorded once. The sample comprised PBMCs. Receptors were obtained from a human donor in good health (CMV status not recorded). Some clones in this sample may be carry-over from other donors' samples.

This clonotype was counted at least ten times. The rearrangement joins TRBV7-8 to TRBJ1-6, with TRBD1 as a possible D gene (5 bases). The length of the CDR3 is 14 residues. The germline V gene encodes CDR1 SGHVS and CDR2 FQNEAQ. With 5 bases removed from V and 8 bases from J, the gap between germline ends came to 13 bases. CDR3: CASSPSRGHSPLHF. The CDR3 coding sequence is TGTGCCAGCAGCCCAAGTAGGGGACATTCACCCCTCCACTTT.

This clonotype was recorded many times. The chain joins TRBV7-2 to TRBJ2-3; D might be TRBD2 (6 bases). The CDR3 is 14 residues long. With 1 base removed from V and 6 bases from J, the gap between germline ends came to 11 bases. The germline CDR1 and CDR2 sequences are SGHTA and FQGNSA. Here the CDR3 DNA reads TGTGCCAGCAGCTTAGGTGGTGGGGGGGATACGCAGTATTTT. Translating it yields CASSLGGGGDTQYF.

This clonotype showed up many times. The chain employs TRBV7-2 and TRBJ2-1, with D perhaps given as TRBD1 or TRBD2 (5 bases each). Germline CDR1 SGHTA, CDR2 FQGNSA. This CDR3 has 13 amino acids. Trimming shortened V by 8 bases and J by 4 bases, and 12 bases separated the two germline ends. CDR3 protein: CASGDEAYNEQFF. The CDR3 DNA is TGTGCCAGCGGGGACGAGGCTTACAATGAGCAGTTCTTC.

This clonotype has a handful of counts. The chain uses TRBV4-3 and TRBJ2-7, with 11 bases matching TRBD2. Per the germline V gene, CDR1 is LGHNA and CDR2 is YSLEER. This CDR3 contains 15 residues. V shed 4 bases, J shed 6 bases, and the junction held 8 bases outside the gene matches. The CDR3 region has the DNA TGCGCCAGCAGCCCACATAGCGGGAGGGCGGTCGAGCAGTACTTC. Its protein product is CASSPHSGRAVEQYF.

This clonotype was found many times. The chain links TRBV6-5 to TRBJ2-7; 11 bases map to TRBD2. This CDR3 spans 18 amino acids. V trimming: 4 bases; J trimming: 2 bases; junction bases outside the gene matches: 13. Germline V gene lookup returns CDR1 MNHEY and CDR2 SVGAGI. This CDR3 reads CASSSGGSGRDWTYEQYF. The DNA of the CDR3 is TGTGCCAGCAGTTCTGGTGGTAGCGGGAGGGATTGGACCTACGAGCAGTACTTC.

V and J are TRBV6-2 or TRBV6-3 and TRBJ2-7; D may be TRBD2 (5 bases). V was cut by 2 bases and J by 7 bases, with 9 bases left in between. The germline CDR1 and CDR2 sequences are MNHEY and SVGEGT. The CDR3 runs to 12 residues. CDR3 sequence reads: CASSYSEREQYV. CDR3 sequence (DNA): TGTGCCAGCAGTTACAGCGAGCGGGAGCAGTACGTC.

The genes are TRBV28 and TRBJ1-5; no clear D gene. The CDR3 runs to 15 residues. V was shortened by 6 bases and J by 5 bases, with 17 bases between the two germline ends. Looked up from germline, CDR1 is MDHEN and CDR2 is SYDVKM. This CDR3 is CASSTHSLGDQPQHF. DNA for the CDR3: TGTGCCAGCAGCACTCATAGCTTGGGTGATCAGCCCCAGCATTTT. Drawing the rest from reference TRBV28 and TRBJ1-5, the complete variable domain is DVKVTQSSRYLVKRTGEKVFLECVQDMDHENMFWYRQDPGLGLRLIYFSYDVKMKEKGDIPEGYSVSREKKERFSLILESASTNQTSMYLCASSTHSLGDQPQHFGDGTRLSIL.

This clonotype was seen a few times. Relative to the germline gene, one junction end is altered; a read error may explain this. J is TRBJ1-1 and V is TRBV28; D call uncertain. Germline CDR1 and CDR2: MDHEN and SYDVKM. The CDR3 consists of 13 residues. The chain's CDR3 is CASSLSAPRGTNF. In DNA form, the CDR3 reads TGTGCCAGCAGTTTATCGGCCCCACGGGGAACCAACTTT.

The chain carries TRBV7-9 and TRBJ1-1, with D possibly being TRBD1 (6 bases). CDR1 is SEHNR and CDR2 is FQNEAQ in the germline V gene (reference sequence). V shed 5 bases and J shed 3 bases, with 19 bases lying between them. The CDR3 is 16 residues long. CDR3 DNA: TGTGCCAGCAGCCCGACCAGGGGTTCTCAGCACACTGAAGCTTTCTTT. This translates into CASSPTRGSQHTEAFF.

The V and J genes are TRBV7-2 and TRBJ2-5; D is perhaps TRBD1 or TRBD2 (6 bases each). The CDR3 is 16 amino acids. The germline V gene has CDR1 SGHTA and CDR2 FQGNSA. V was clipped by 1 base and J by 5 bases, with 17 bases between them. The CDR3 DNA is TGTGCCAGCAGCTTAGTAGGGGGAGCGGGCGGGGAGACCCAGTACTTC. Protein: CASSLVGGAGGETQYF.

V usage is TRBV5-1 and J usage is TRBJ2-2; D gene uncertain. Between the trimmed V and J ends, which lost 6 bases and 7 bases, there was a span of 10 bases. In germline, CDR1 is SGHRS, CDR2 YFSETQ. This CDR3 is 12 amino acids long. CDR3 nucleotides: TGCGCCAGCAAAAAAGGTGACGGGGAGCTGTTTTTT. Encoded protein: CASKKGDGELFF.

The V call is TRBV20-1, the J call TRBJ2-1; 11 bases fit TRBD2. The CDR3 covers 20 residues. V shed 1 base and J 2 bases; nucleotides not matched to a gene: 16. Germline V gives CDR1 DFQATT, CDR2 SNEGSKA (reference sequence). The CDR3 protein is CSARGGPGLAAEKTYNEQFF. In DNA form, the CDR3 reads TGCAGTGCTAGAGGGGGCCCGGGACTAGCGGCAGAGAAGACCTACAATGAGCAGTTCTTC.

This chain joins TRBV7-9 and TRBJ1-1, with unresolved D. CDR3 length equals 13 residues. The germline V gene has CDR1 SEHNR and CDR2 FQNEAQ (reference sequence). V lost 1 base and J lost 8, with 11 bases in between. CDR3 nucleotide sequence: TGTGCCAGCAGCTTAGTAAGTGACCCAGAAGCTTTCTTT. Translated: CASSLVSDPEAFF.